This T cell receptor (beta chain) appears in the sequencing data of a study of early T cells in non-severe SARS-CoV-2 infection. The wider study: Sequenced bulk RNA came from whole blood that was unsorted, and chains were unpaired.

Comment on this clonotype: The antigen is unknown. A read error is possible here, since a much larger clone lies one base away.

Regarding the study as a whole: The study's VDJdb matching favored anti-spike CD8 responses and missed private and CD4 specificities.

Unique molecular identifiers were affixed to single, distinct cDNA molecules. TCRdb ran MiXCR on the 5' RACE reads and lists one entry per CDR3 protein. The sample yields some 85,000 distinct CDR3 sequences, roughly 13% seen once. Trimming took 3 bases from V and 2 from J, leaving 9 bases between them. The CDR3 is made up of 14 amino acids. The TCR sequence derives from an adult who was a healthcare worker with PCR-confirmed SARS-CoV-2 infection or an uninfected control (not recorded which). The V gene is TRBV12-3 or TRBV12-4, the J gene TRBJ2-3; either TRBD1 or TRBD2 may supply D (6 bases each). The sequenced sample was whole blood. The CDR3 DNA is TGTGCCAGCAGTTTTGGGGGGCCCACAGATACGCAGTATTTT. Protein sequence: CASSFGGPTDTQYF.